This TCR beta chain was sequenced in a study of blood T cell repertoires in COVID-19. Looking at the study overall: The samples span acute and convalescent COVID-19 from the United States, Italy and Spain. From T cells, B-cell-depleted T cells, or PBMCs came the material, which was cDNA or gDNA.

Authors' processing steps: Estimation of nucleated cell counts was performed using reference gene primer amplification. TCRdb's copy holds only in-frame clones and misses some; the assay was immunoSEQ multiplex PCR. V, J and clone size derive from that table, while D and trimming were established from the DNA sequence. The profile shows around 99,000 clones, roughly nine tenths of them singletons. The CDR3 extends over 14 amino acids. V lost 5 bases and J lost 5; bases outside the gene matches: 8. In germline, CDR1 is MNHEY, CDR2 SMNVEV (reference sequence). To note about this clone: At the DNA level, this CDR3 is encoded by other sequences in the same sample as well.

This sequence joins TRBV27 and TRBJ2-5; 7 bases match TRBD1. The clonotype comes from a man aged 50 to 60 with acute or convalescent COVID-19. Source material: peripheral blood. DNA for the CDR3: TGTGCCAGCAGTCCCCGGACAGGCGGGGAGACCCAGTACTTC. Protein: CASSPRTGGETQYF.